Presented here are 24 T cell receptor beta chains from one specimen sequenced in a study of beta chain features in type 1 diabetes. Study findings and constraints: Among patients with Type 1 diabetes, TCRB CDR3s were moderately but significantly shorter in every one of the four CD4+ subsets.

These TCRs' antigens remain unknown. The isolated RNA, all of it, was reverse transcribed, so expressed TCRB transcripts were what got sequenced. Sequencing used immunoSEQ multiplex PCR; TCRdb keeps in-frame clones, though not all of them. The profile shows 500,000 to 850,000 clones, around an eighth of them singletons. The sample was naive CD4+ T cells from blood. The receptor set was obtained from a man aged 18 to 29 with type 1 diabetes.

This clone was seen a handful of times. V usage is TRBV15 and J usage is TRBJ2-7, with D unresolved. This CDR3 spans 12 amino acids. CDR1 is LNHNV, CDR2 YYDKDF, per germline (reference sequence). The V end was cut by 3 bases, the J end by 4 bases, with 7 bases between. CDR3 sequence: CATSRHRYEQYF. The CDR3 DNA reads as TGTGCCACCAGCAGGCACAGATACGAGCAGTACTTC.

The chain recombines TRBV10-3 with TRBJ2-7; TRBD1 aligns across 10 bases. This CDR3 region has 14 residues. J lost 2 bases, V lost 7 bases, and 5 bases had no gene match. The V gene's germline CDR1 is ENHRY and CDR2 SYGVKD. The CDR3 DNA reads as TGTGCCATCACCGGGGACAGGGGCCCCTACGAGCAGTACTTC. Translating it yields CAITGDRGPYEQYF.

The genes are TRBV7-2 and TRBJ2-2; D is undetermined. Deletions cut 3 bases from V and 8 bases from J, with 10 bases between. The germline V gene encodes CDR1 SGHTA and CDR2 FQGNSA. The CDR3 contains 13 residues. The CDR3 loop is CASSFRRWGELFF. The CDR3 DNA sequence: TGTGCCAGCAGCTTTAGGCGATGGGGGGAGCTGTTTTTT. The entire variable domain, with the rest obtained from reference TRBV7-2 and TRBJ2-2, is as follows: GAGVSQSPSNKVTEKGKDVELRCDPISGHTALYWYRQSLGQGLEFLIYFQGNSAPDKSGLPSDRFSAERTGGSVSTLTIQRTQQEDSAVYLCASSFRRWGELFFGEGSRLTVL.

With respect to this clone: A read error may account for a junction end that differs from germline. The rearrangement joins TRBV27 to TRBJ2-1; 10 bases map to TRBD2. The germline gives CDR1 MNHEY, CDR2 SMNVEV (reference sequence). This CDR3 region has 13 residues. CDR3 in DNA: TGTGCCAGCAGTCTATCACTAGCGGGAGAGCAGTTCTTC. This codes for CASSLSLAGEQFF.

A few counts support this clone. This chain uses TRBV6-1 with TRBJ2-1, with 9 bases lining up with TRBD2. Germline V gene data show CDR1 as MNHNS and CDR2 as SASEGT. The CDR3 runs to 13 residues. The V and J ends lost 4 bases and 11 bases, in that order; junction bases with no gene match: 6. This CDR3 reads CASSVASGIQQFF. CDR3 bases: TGTGCCAGCAGTGTCGCTAGCGGGATTCAGCAGTTCTTC.

There are a few counts of this clone. The rearrangement links TRBV18 to TRBJ1-5; D remains ambiguous. V gave up 2 bases and J gave up 9 bases, with 14 bases separating them. CDR1 is KGHSH and CDR2 is LQKENI in the germline V gene. There are 14 residues in the CDR3. As DNA, the CDR3 is TGTGCCAGCTCACCAATGACGGGAGTTTGGCCCCAGCATTTT. Translated, it gives CASSPMTGVWPQHF.

The CDR3 sequence: CAWSRYGRTNGYTF. The CDR3 DNA follows: TGTGCCTGGAGTCGGTATGGACGGACTAATGGCTACACCTTC. The V and J genes are TRBV30 and TRBJ1-2; D gene unclear. Trimming stripped 2 bases from V and 6 bases from J, with 16 bases between. Germline V gene lookup returns CDR1 GTSNPN and CDR2 SVGIG (reference sequence). This CDR3 has 14 residues.

The J gene is TRBJ1-1, the V gene TRBV11-2; D is unclear. The germline V and J ends were trimmed by 5 bases and 5 bases, with 24 bases remaining between them. The CDR3 is 17 amino acids. CDR1 SGHAT and CDR2 FQNNGV come from the germline V gene. Here the CDR3 reads CASSLYRDFPSLTEAFF. In DNA form, the CDR3 reads TGTGCCAGCAGCCTCTACCGGGATTTTCCGTCTTTGACTGAAGCTTTCTTT.

The rearrangement joins TRBV7-9 to TRBJ2-4; tentative D call: TRBD2 (6 bases). Trimming stripped 5 bases from V and 8 bases from J, with 13 bases between. The CDR3 consists of 13 residues. The V gene's germline CDR1 is SEHNR and CDR2 FQNEAQ (reference sequence). CDR3 region: CASSPRREDIQYF. The CDR3 DNA is TGTGCCAGCAGCCCGCGGAGGGAAGACATTCAGTACTTC.

This clone was seen only a few times. The chain uses TRBV14 and TRBJ2-4; D is possibly TRBD1 (5 bases). This CDR3 is 15 amino acids long. The V end lost 4 bases, the J end lost 7 bases, and 17 bases lay between the germline ends. CDR1 is SGHDN and CDR2 is FVKESK in the germline V gene. Here the CDR3 reads CASSRQGTTRNIQYF. Written as DNA, the CDR3 is TGTGCCAGCAGCCGTCAGGGAACGACAAGGAACATTCAGTACTTC.

This rearrangement joins TRBV5-1 to TRBJ2-3, with 11 bases identical to TRBD2. The CDR3 length is 18 residues. CDR1 and CDR2 from the germline V gene are SGHRS and YFSETQ. V was clipped by 3 bases and J by 6 bases; unmatched bases: 15. In DNA form, the CDR3 reads TGCGCCAGCAGCTCCAGACCTACTAGCGGGGGCGCCGCGGATACGCAGTATTTT. The encoded protein is CASSSRPTSGGAADTQYF. Supplemented by reference TRBV5-1 and TRBJ2-3, the full variable domain reads KAGVTQTPRYLIKTRGQQVTLSCSPISGHRSVSWYQQTPGQGLQFLFEYFSETQRNKGNFPGRFSGRQFSNSRSEMNVSTLELGDSALYLCASSSRPTSGGAADTQYFGPGTRLTVL.

This clone was detected a few times. V is TRBV20-1 and J is TRBJ2-5; D gene unclear. V lost 1 base and J lost 9, with 9 bases in between. This CDR3 has 11 residues. Looked up from germline, CDR1 is DFQATT and CDR2 is SNEGSKA (reference sequence). The CDR3 region has the DNA TGCAGTGCTAGAGTGCGGCTGGCCCAGTACTTC. Protein: CSARVRLAQYF.

The chain joins TRBV6-6 to TRBJ1-1; D remains unclear. The CDR3 is 14 residues long. The germline V gene encodes CDR1 MNHNY and CDR2 SVGAGI (reference sequence). V was shortened by 5 bases and J by 1 base, with 11 bases between the two germline ends. CDR3 coding DNA: TGTGCCAGCAGTACTAGCTACAGGAACACTGAAGCTTTCTTT. It is translated as CASSTSYRNTEAFF.

This sequence joins TRBV5-1 and TRBJ2-2; no definite D call. The CDR3 totals 15 residues. From germline, CDR1 is SGHRS and CDR2 YFSETQ. V was shortened by 0 bases and J by 0 bases, with 6 bases between the two germline ends. CDR3 nucleotides: TGCGCCAGCAGCTTGGCGGGCGCGAACACCGGGGAGCTGTTTTTT. Its translation: CASSLAGANTGELFF.

A few counts support this clone. The chain combines TRBV2 with TRBJ1-2, with D uncertain. This CDR3 is 15 amino acids long. Deletions cut 6 bases from V and 3 bases from J, with 17 bases between. The germline V gene encodes CDR1 SNHLY and CDR2 FYNNEI. The CDR3 DNA sequence: TGTGCCAGCAGCCAGTCCACCACAGAATACTATGGCTACACCTTC. This sequence encodes CASSQSTTEYYGYTF.

This clone has only a few counts. The chain employs TRBV30 and TRBJ1-4; no reliable D call. With 0 bases removed from V and 8 bases from J, the gap between germline ends came to 16 bases. The CDR3 runs 15 residues. The V gene's germline CDR1 is GTSNPN and CDR2 SVGIG (reference sequence). The CDR3 nucleotides are TGTGCCTGGAGTGTGGCGTTCGCCAGCGGGGAAAAACTGTTTTTT. Its translation is CAWSVAFASGEKLFF.

The chain uses TRBV2 and TRBJ2-2; perhaps TRBD1 as D (6 bases). The germline V gene has CDR1 SNHLY and CDR2 FYNNEI. V dropped 1 base and J dropped 2 bases, with 11 bases sitting between them. CDR3 length: 16 residues. CDR3 amino acids: CASSEGPGQNTGELFF. DNA for the CDR3: TGTGCCAGCAGTGAAGGTCCGGGACAAAACACCGGGGAGCTGTTTTTT.

This chain connects TRBV30 to TRBJ2-5, with 16 nucleotides matching TRBD2. Germline CDR1 reads GTSNPN; CDR2 reads SVGIG (reference sequence). The CDR3 sequence is 16 residues long. J gave up 2 bases and V 8 bases, and 8 bases lay outside the gene matches. Here the CDR3 reads CAVGTSGRAEQETQYF. CDR3 coding DNA: TGTGCCGTCGGGACTAGCGGGAGGGCCGAACAAGAGACCCAGTACTTC.

There are a few counts of this clone. This chain joins TRBV5-1 and TRBJ2-3; TRBD1 or TRBD2 may be the D gene (5 bases each). CDR3 size: 15 residues. Trimming shortened V by 2 bases and J by 2 bases, and 12 bases separated the two germline ends. CDR1 is SGHRS and CDR2 is YFSETQ in the germline V gene. In DNA, the CDR3 is TGCGCCAGCAGCTTAGACCGGGACGCCACAGATACGCAGTATTTT. It specifies CASSLDRDATDTQYF.

V gene TRBV25-1 combines with J gene TRBJ2-2, with 12 bases lining up with TRBD1. V was pared by 8 bases and J by 0 bases, with 7 bases of the junction left unmatched. Germline loops: CDR1 MGHDK, CDR2 SYGVNS. The CDR3 spans 17 residues. For the CDR3, the DNA is TGTGCCAGCCGGGACAGGGGGCTAGCGGCGAACACCGGGGAGCTGTTTTTT. It encodes CASRDRGLAANTGELFF.

This clone was observed a few times. This rearrangement joins TRBV19 to TRBJ2-7; possible D gene TRBD2, 5 bases. The V end lost 5 bases, the J end lost 0 bases, and 14 bases lay between the germline ends. The CDR3 length is 15 residues. Germline CDR1 and CDR2: LNHDA and SQIVND (reference sequence). The CDR3 protein is CASSARGQSSYEQYF. The CDR3 nucleotides are TGTGCCAGTAGTGCCCGAGGGCAGAGCTCCTACGAGCAGTACTTC.

The chain links TRBV30 to TRBJ1-6, with D perhaps matching TRBD1 (6 bases). Trimming stripped 3 bases from V and 9 bases from J, with 9 bases between. The germline V gene encodes CDR1 GTSNPN and CDR2 SVGIG (reference sequence). The CDR3 is 12 amino acids. The CDR3 region is CAWSDRFSPLHF. The CDR3 DNA sequence: TGTGCCTGGAGCGACAGGTTTTCACCCCTCCACTTT.

This clone was seen a few times. The chain combines TRBV30 with TRBJ1-5, with a tentative D call TRBD1 (5 bases). The CDR3 is made up of 16 amino acids. Germline values: CDR1 GTSNPN, CDR2 SVGIG (reference sequence). V lost 3 bases and J 0 bases, leaving 15 bases between the germline ends. The CDR3 sequence is CAWRGPGDYSNQPQHF. CDR3 nucleotides: TGTGCCTGGAGAGGTCCCGGGGACTATAGCAATCAGCCCCAGCATTTT.

The chain joins TRBV19 to TRBJ2-1; TRBD2 matches 8 bases. This CDR3 is 16 amino acids long. Germline-derived CDR1 and CDR2 are LNHDA and SQIVND (reference sequence). The V gene end was trimmed by 5 bases and the J gene end by 8 bases; junction bases not matched to a gene: 14. Here the CDR3 reads CASSFRGTRAGDEQFF. CDR3 bases: TGTGCCAGTAGTTTCCGCGGGACTAGGGCAGGGGATGAGCAGTTCTTC.